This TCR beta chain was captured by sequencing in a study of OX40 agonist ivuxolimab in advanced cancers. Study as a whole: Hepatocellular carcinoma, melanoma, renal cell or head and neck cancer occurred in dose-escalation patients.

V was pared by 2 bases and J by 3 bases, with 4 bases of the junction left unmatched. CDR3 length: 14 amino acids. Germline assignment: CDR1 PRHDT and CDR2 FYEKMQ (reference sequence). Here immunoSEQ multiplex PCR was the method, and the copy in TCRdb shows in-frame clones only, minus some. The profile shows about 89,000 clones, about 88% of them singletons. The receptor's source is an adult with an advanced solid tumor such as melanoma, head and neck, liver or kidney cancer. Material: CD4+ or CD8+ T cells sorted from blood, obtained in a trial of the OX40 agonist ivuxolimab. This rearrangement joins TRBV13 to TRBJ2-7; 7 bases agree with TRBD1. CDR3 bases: TGTGCCAGCAGCTTACCGGGACAGAACTACGAGCAGTACTTC. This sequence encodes CASSLPGQNYEQYF.